This TCR beta chain originates from a study of cytomegalovirus exposure and HLA in healthy donors. In the PCR, 60 Vbeta and 13 Jbeta primers were used. TCRdb's copy holds only in-frame clones and misses some; the assay was immunoSEQ multiplex PCR. This sample yields about 150,000 clones, of which 50% to 75% are seen a single time; around 7.1% belongs to the top ten. The ends were cut back, 2 bases at V and 0 bases at J, with 19 bases in the middle. In germline, CDR1 is KGHSH, CDR2 LQKENI. The CDR3 is 19 residues long. Source material: PBMCs. This receptor was obtained from a woman aged 55 to 70 in good health and CMV-seropositive. V gene TRBV18 combines with J gene TRBJ2-2, with unresolved D. The CDR3 sequence: CASSPSTPLVFANTGELFF. In nucleotides, the CDR3 is TGTGCCAGCTCACCATCGACACCCCTGGTTTTCGCGAACACCGGGGAGCTGTTTTTT.